This TCR beta chain stems from a study of technical replicates of blood from a few donors. Germline loops: CDR1 SEHNR, CDR2 FQNEAQ (reference sequence). This CDR3 comprises 12 residues. Trimming removed 2 bases at V and 11 bases at J, with 9 bases between. TCRdb keeps only in-frame clones here, not all; method: immunoSEQ multiplex PCR. Among almost 55,000 clones listed, 94% were seen once. The specimen was T cells isolated from PBMCs. The V call is TRBV7-9, the J call TRBJ1-4, with D hard to call. The clonotype originates from a human donor in good health. The CDR3 loop is CASSLRDLKLFF. The CDR3 DNA reads TGTGCCAGCAGCTTAAGAGATCTCAAACTGTTTTTT.